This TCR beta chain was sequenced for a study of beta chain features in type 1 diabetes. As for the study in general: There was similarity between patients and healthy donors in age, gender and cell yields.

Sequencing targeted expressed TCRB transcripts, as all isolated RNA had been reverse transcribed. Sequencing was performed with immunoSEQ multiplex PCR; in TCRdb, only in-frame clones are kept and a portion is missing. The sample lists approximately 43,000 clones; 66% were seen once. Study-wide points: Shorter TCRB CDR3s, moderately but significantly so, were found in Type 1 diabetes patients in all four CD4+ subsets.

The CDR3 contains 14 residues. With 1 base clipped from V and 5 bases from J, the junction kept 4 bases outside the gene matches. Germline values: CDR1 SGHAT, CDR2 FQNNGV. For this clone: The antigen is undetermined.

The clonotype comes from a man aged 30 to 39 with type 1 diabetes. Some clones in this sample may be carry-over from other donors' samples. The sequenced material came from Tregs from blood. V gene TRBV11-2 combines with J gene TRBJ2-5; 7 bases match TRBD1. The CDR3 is CASSLGGGGETQYF. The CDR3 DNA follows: TGTGCCAGCAGCTTAGGAGGGGGCGGGGAGACCCAGTACTTC.